Following are 9 T cell receptor beta chains from one sample sequenced in a study of T cell repertoires in cytomegalovirus infection (dated by TCRdb to the late 2010s). Sequencing instrument: Illumina HiSeq 1500. TCRdb reprocessing: public reads trimmed at Q25 with fastp, clones called with MiXCR, in-frame beta chains kept. Rows are combined by CDR3 protein, so each entry shows the most common genes and DNA. Across this sample there are about 740,000 distinct CDR3 sequences, with roughly 36% seen only once. In total, the top ten clones hold under 3% of the sample. Sequences were obtained from PBMCs. The receptors come from a human donor in good health (CMV status not recorded). Some clones in this sample may be carry-over from other donors' samples.

This clonotype was detected a few times. This chain uses TRBV18 with TRBJ1-6; D is unresolved. The V end was cut by 2 bases, the J end by 7 bases, with 15 bases between. The germline CDR1 and CDR2 sequences are KGHSH and LQKENI. The CDR3 has 16 residues. This chain's CDR3 is CASSPSPSPRNSPLHF. CDR3 coding DNA: TGTGCCAGCTCACCATCCCCCTCTCCTCGCAATTCACCCCTCCACTTT.

A remark on this clonotype: This may be a read error: a much more frequent sequence differs by one nucleotide. The rearrangement links TRBV7-2 to TRBJ2-1; D is unresolved. CDR3 length equals 15 residues. Trimming removed 3 bases from V and 7 bases from J, with 16 bases in between. Germline CDR1 SGHTA, CDR2 FQGNSA. The CDR3 DNA reads as TGTGCCAGCAGCTTGTACCACAGCAACCCTAATGAGCAGTTCTTC. Encoded protein: CASSLYHSNPNEQFF. Complete variable domain (other parts from reference TRBV7-2 and TRBJ2-1): GAGVSQSPSNKVTEKGKDVELRCDPISGHTALYWYRQSLGQGLEFLIYFQGNSAPDKSGLPSDRFSAERTGGSVSTLTIQRTQQEDSAVYLCASSLYHSNPNEQFFGPGTRLTVL.

This clonotype has a single count. Sequence at one end of the junction differs from germline and may be a read error. The chain couples TRBV5-1 to TRBJ1-1; 9 bases fit TRBD1. The CDR3 runs to 16 residues. The V gene's germline CDR1 is SGHRS and CDR2 YFSETQ. The CDR3 DNA sequence: TGCGCTAGCAGCTTGGCTGCAGGACAGGGGAACATTGAAGCTTTCTTT. Translation gives CASSLAAGQGNIEAFF.

This clonotype has just a few counts. V is TRBV11-2 and J is TRBJ2-1; no definite D call. The CDR3 covers 11 residues. Germline-derived CDR1 and CDR2 are SGHAT and FQNNGV. Trimming removed 4 bases from V and 15 bases from J, with 13 bases in between. As DNA, the CDR3 is TGTGCCAGCAGCTCGGGCCTGGTTTGGTTCTTC. The encoded protein is CASSSGLVWFF. Combining the CDR3 with reference TRBV11-2 and TRBJ2-1 gives the whole variable domain EAGVAQSPRYKIIEKRQSVAFWCNPISGHATLYWYQQILGQGPKLLIQFQNNGVVDDSQLPKDRFSAERLKGVDSTLKIQPAKLEDSAVYLCASSSGLVWFFGPGTRLTVL.

The chain uses TRBV28 and TRBJ2-4; D perhaps matches TRBD1 (5 bases). The CDR3 extends over 16 amino acids. Germline V gene sequence: CDR1 MDHEN, CDR2 SYDVKM. V dropped 3 bases and J dropped 1 base, with 13 bases sitting between them. The CDR3 coding sequence is TGTGCCAGCAGTTTCACTGGGGCCGGGGCCAAAAACATTCAGTACTTC. Its translation is CASSFTGAGAKNIQYF. Together with reference TRBV28 and TRBJ2-4, the CDR3 gives the full variable domain: DVKVTQSSRYLVKRTGEKVFLECVQDMDHENMFWYRQDPGLGLRLIYFSYDVKMKEKGDIPEGYSVSREKKERFSLILESASTNQTSMYLCASSFTGAGAKNIQYFGAGTRLSVL.

The sample holds a few counts of this clonotype. The rearrangement uses TRBV7-9 and TRBJ1-2; possible D gene TRBD1, 6 bases. This CDR3 spans 15 amino acids. CDR1 SEHNR and CDR2 FQNEAQ come from the germline V gene (reference sequence). Trimming removed 4 bases from V and 0 bases from J, with 12 bases in between. The DNA for the CDR3 is TGTGCCAGCAGCTCTGGACAGACTGCTAACTATGGCTACACCTTC. The encoded protein is CASSSGQTANYGYTF. The variable domain in full, completed from reference TRBV7-9 and TRBJ1-2, reads DTGVSQNPRHKITKRGQNVTFRCDPISEHNRLYWYRQTLGQGPEFLTYFQNEAQLEKSRLLSDRFSAERPKGSFSTLEIQRTEQGDSAMYLCASSSGQTANYGYTFGSGTRLTVV.

The chain couples TRBV6-1 to TRBJ2-6; 8 bases agree with TRBD2. Germline V CDR1 and CDR2: MNHNS, SASEGT. With 6 bases clipped from V and 2 bases from J, the junction kept 3 bases outside the gene matches. The CDR3 length is 15 residues. The CDR3: CASRRGAPGANVLTF. For the CDR3, the DNA is TGTGCCAGCAGGCGGGGGGCTCCTGGGGCCAACGTCCTGACTTTC.

The rearrangement links TRBV2 to TRBJ2-3; no clear D. This CDR3 has 14 amino acids. Per germline, CDR1 SNHLY and CDR2 FYNNEI. Between the trimmed V and J ends, which lost 1 base and 4 bases, there was a span of 9 bases. CDR3 amino acids: CASSEEAVSDTQYF. The CDR3, as DNA: TGTGCCAGCAGTGAAGAGGCGGTCTCAGATACGCAGTATTTT.

CDR3 region: CSVEPGPVYTF. CDR3 bases: TGCAGCGTGGAACCTGGACCCGTCTACACCTTC. This chain uses TRBV29-1 with TRBJ1-2; no definite D call. Germline loops: CDR1 SQVTM, CDR2 ANQGSEA. V was cut by 6 bases and J by 10 bases, with 15 bases left in between. The CDR3 has 11 amino acids.